The 18 T cell receptor beta chains below come from one sample, sequenced in a study of PD-1 blockade in mismatch repair-deficient tumors. Some clones are missing from TCRdb's copy, which holds only in-frame ones; the method was immunoSEQ multiplex PCR. The sample has about 68,000 clones, almost 80% seen once; the top ten hold approximately 5%. Sequences were derived from peripheral blood, sampled 2 weeks after starting pembrolizumab. The receptors come from an adult with mismatch repair-deficient cancer.

The rearrangement joins TRBV27 to TRBJ2-1, with D unresolved. The germline gives CDR1 MNHEY, CDR2 SMNVEV (reference sequence). The CDR3 has 16 amino acids. V gave up 6 bases and J gave up 5 bases, with 20 bases separating them. The DNA of the CDR3 is TGTGCCAGCAGCCCCATTTTTACCGGTACCAACAATGAGCAGTTCTTC. Translation gives CASSPIFTGTNNEQFF.

This chain joins TRBV5-8 and TRBJ2-5; D ambiguous. V was shortened by 0 bases and J by 4 bases, with 10 bases between the two germline ends. The length of the CDR3 is 14 residues. Per the germline V gene, CDR1 is SGHTS and CDR2 is YDEGEE. The CDR3 protein is CASSLGAVGETQYF. The CDR3 DNA reads as TGTGCCAGCAGCTTGGGGGCCGTAGGAGAGACCCAGTACTTC.

This chain joins TRBV19 and TRBJ2-1; perhaps TRBD2 as D (6 bases). Germline V gene data show CDR1 as LNHDA and CDR2 as SQIVND (reference sequence). CDR3 length equals 14 residues. V lost 5 bases, J lost 8 bases, and 16 bases lay in between. CDR3 sequence reads: CASSFGGEVDEQFF. The CDR3 coding sequence is TGTGCCAGTAGTTTCGGCGGGGAGGTGGATGAGCAGTTCTTC.

J is TRBJ2-7 and V is TRBV5-1, with D unresolved. CDR3 length: 13 amino acids. Trimming shortened V by 1 base and J by 0 bases, and 5 bases separated the two germline ends. The germline V gene has CDR1 SGHRS and CDR2 YFSETQ. This CDR3 is CASSLTASYEQYF. CDR3 coding DNA: TGCGCCAGCAGCTTGACTGCCTCCTACGAGCAGTACTTC.

Remarks on this clone: A much more abundant neighbour one base away suggests this may be a read error. In the same sample, other DNA sequences code for this CDR3. The chain has TRBV14 and TRBJ2-1; unclear D gene. The germline V gene encodes CDR1 SGHDN and CDR2 FVKESK. The length of the CDR3 is 15 residues. CDR3 sequence reads: CASSPLTSTYNEQFF. Here the CDR3 DNA reads TGTGCCAGCAGCCCCTTGACATCCACCTACAATGAGCAATTCTTC. Full variable domain (outside the CDR3, taken from reference TRBV14 and TRBJ2-1): EAGVTQFPSHSVIEKGQTVTLRCDPISGHDNLYWYRRVMGKEIKFLLHFVKESKQDESGMPNNRFLAERTGGTYSTLKVQPAELEDSGVYFCASSPLTSTYNEQFFGPGTRLTVL.

V usage is TRBV19 and J usage is TRBJ1-2; D call uncertain. The CDR3 is made up of 19 amino acids. Per the germline V gene, CDR1 is LNHDA and CDR2 is SQIVND (reference sequence). V lost 0 bases, J lost 11 bases, and 31 bases lay in between. The CDR3 region has the DNA TGTGCCAGTAGTATAGATGATGTATTCCCCGGATTTGCAGGAGTGGCTTACACCTTC. Translation gives CASSIDDVFPGFAGVAYTF.

This clone was detected ten times or more. CDR3 coding DNA: TGCGCCAGCAGCCCCACAGGTTTCGGAAACACCATATATTTT. Its protein is CASSPTGFGNTIYF. The chain joins TRBV4-1 to TRBJ1-3, with D possibly TRBD1 on 5 matching bases. CDR1 is MGHRA and CDR2 is YSYEKL in the germline V gene. The V end was cut by 4 bases, the J end by 4 bases, with 11 bases between. This CDR3 comprises 14 residues.

J is TRBJ2-7 and V is TRBV7-2, with no clear D. CDR3 length: 12 residues. Looked up from germline, CDR1 is SGHTA and CDR2 is FQGNSA. Trimming stripped 8 bases from V and 4 bases from J, with 12 bases between. The CDR3 DNA reads TGTGCCAGCCGACTCAGACCTTACGAGCAGTACTTC. It codes for CASRLRPYEQYF.

This clone has just a few counts. The rearrangement joins TRBV27 to TRBJ2-3; no reliable D call. CDR1 is MNHEY, CDR2 SMNVEV, per germline (reference sequence). The CDR3 totals 11 residues. V lost 3 bases and J lost 4, with 2 bases in between. Here the CDR3 DNA reads TGTGCCAGCAGTTTCGCAGATACGCAGTATTTT. Residues: CASSFADTQYF.

The genes are TRBV2 and TRBJ2-5, with 12 bases aligning to TRBD2. This CDR3 comprises 16 residues. Unmatched junction bases numbered 5, after V lost 5 bases and J lost 1 base. CDR1 is SNHLY and CDR2 is FYNNEI in the germline V gene. The CDR3 region has the DNA TGTGCCAGCAGTCGATCTAGCGGGAGGGCCCAAGAGACCCAGTACTTC. Residues: CASSRSSGRAQETQYF.

The V gene is TRBV18, the J gene TRBJ1-2; TRBD1 is a possible D gene (5 bases). V lost 3 bases and J lost 5, with 19 bases in between. This CDR3 spans 16 amino acids. Germline V gene lookup returns CDR1 KGHSH and CDR2 LQKENI. CDR3 nucleotide sequence: TGTGCCAGCTCACCTCCGGACACGCAGCATGGGTATGGCTACACCTTC. Protein sequence: CASSPPDTQHGYGYTF.

The J gene is TRBJ2-1, the V gene TRBV7-3; TRBD1 aligns across 7 bases. Germline CDR1 SGHTA, CDR2 FQGTGA. J lost 8 bases, V lost 5 bases, and 3 bases had no gene match. CDR3 length: 12 residues. In DNA, the CDR3 is TGTGCCAGCAGCGCCACAGGGGATGAGCAGTTCTTC. Translating it yields CASSATGDEQFF.

In this sample, this clone turned up a few times. The J gene is TRBJ1-3, the V gene TRBV7-8, with D uncertain. This CDR3 is 13 amino acids long. In germline, CDR1 is SGHVS, CDR2 FQNEAQ. V shed 2 bases and J shed 3 bases, with 5 bases lying between them. As DNA, the CDR3 is TGTGCCAGCAGCTTAACGGATGGAAACACCATATATTTT. Translation: CASSLTDGNTIYF.

This clone was seen only once. The chain links TRBV27 to TRBJ2-7; TRBD2 matches 9 bases. The CDR3 contains 16 residues. Trimming removed 4 bases from V and 5 bases from J; junction bases left unmatched: 12. Germline-derived CDR1 and CDR2 are MNHEY and SMNVEV (reference sequence). The CDR3 here is CASSSLRAGGSDEQYF. CDR3 DNA: TGTGCCAGCAGTTCCCTGAGGGCGGGAGGGAGTGACGAGCAGTACTTC.

This clone has a handful of counts. The chain is built from TRBV27 and TRBJ1-1, with a weak D call TRBD1 (6 bases). Per the germline V gene, CDR1 is MNHEY and CDR2 is SMNVEV (reference sequence). V was shortened by 6 bases and J by 5 bases, with 16 bases between the two germline ends. CDR3 size: 14 residues. The CDR3 DNA follows: TGTGCCAGCAGGGTGATAACAGGGACAACTGAAGCTTTCTTT. Translating it yields CASRVITGTTEAFF.

This chain uses TRBV7-9 with TRBJ2-7; weak D call: TRBD2 (6 bases). The V end lost 4 bases, the J end lost 6 bases, and 22 bases lay between the germline ends. Germline-derived CDR1 and CDR2 are SEHNR and FQNEAQ (reference sequence). The CDR3 covers 16 residues. The CDR3 DNA follows: TGTGCCAGCAGCTCTAGCCCCGACTACGAGGGAGGCGAGCAGTACTTC. Amino acids: CASSSSPDYEGGEQYF.

The chain is built from TRBV7-3 and TRBJ2-2, with D unclear. CDR1 and CDR2 from the germline V gene are SGHTA and FQGTGA. This CDR3 spans 14 amino acids. The V gene lost 2 bases and the J gene lost 5 bases, with 9 bases spanning the gap. CDR3: CASSLGVGTGELFF. The CDR3, as DNA: TGTGCCAGCAGCTTAGGCGTAGGGACCGGGGAGCTGTTTTTT.

This clone was found once. The chain uses TRBV29-1 and TRBJ1-4, with D perhaps TRBD1 (6 bases). Between the trimmed V and J ends, which lost 1 base and 6 bases, there was a span of 18 bases. The V gene's germline CDR1 is SQVTM and CDR2 ANQGSEA. The CDR3 covers 16 residues. The DNA of the CDR3 is TGCAGCGTTGAAGGTTCACAGGGCATCGGAGATGAAAAACTGTTTTTT. Translating gives CSVEGSQGIGDEKLFF.